The TCR beta chain under discussion was sequenced for a study of T cells in women clearing cervical HPV infection. CDR1 and CDR2 from the germline V gene are DFQATT and SNEGSKA (reference sequence). Trimming took 0 bases from V and 0 from J, leaving 8 bases between them. CDR3 length: 14 amino acids. TCRdb's table, derived via immunoSEQ multiplex PCR, lists solely in-frame clones and lacks some. The table lists roughly 30,000 clones, with about 3.7% in the top ten. On this clone itself: The read falls 3 residues short of the CDR3 end, and the missing part is taken from the germline J gene.

The sequence came from a woman between 18 and 70 years old with a cervical HPV16 infection that either progressed to CIN3+ or cleared (not recorded which). The sequencing sample was made of blood buffy coat. V and J are TRBV20-1 and TRBJ1-1; possible D gene TRBD1, 6 bases. CDR3 loop: CSARDQGMNTEAFF. CDR3 DNA, as far as it was read: TGCAGTGCTAGAGATCAGGGGATGAACACTGAA.